What follows is one T cell receptor beta chain and its context. Per germline, CDR1 SGHRS and CDR2 YFSETQ. The germline V and J ends were trimmed by 4 bases and 7 bases, with 15 bases remaining between them. There are 15 residues in the CDR3. This specimen comes from a study of PD-L1 blockade in urothelial cancer. The time point denotes: pretreatment peripheral blood. Clones were sequenced by immunoSEQ multiplex PCR, and TCRdb holds only the in-frame ones, with some missing. The sample yields 45,000 to 60,000 clones, approximately 78% seen once. The starting material was PBMCs, obtained around atezolizumab (anti-PD-L1) treatment. This TCR came from a man aged 45 to 65 with urothelial cancer. The chain couples TRBV5-1 to TRBJ1-6; D remains ambiguous. CDR3 in DNA: TGCGCCAGCAGCCCGGAGGGTGTCTGGAATTCACCCCTCCACTTT. This codes for CASSPEGVWNSPLHF.